These 12 T cell receptor beta chains were sequenced from one sample in a study of cytomegalovirus exposure and HLA in healthy donors. Researchers ran the PCR with 60 Vbeta and 13 Jbeta primers. This table comes from immunoSEQ multiplex PCR, and its TCRdb copy is limited to in-frame clones, with some not included. The sample yields roughly 150,000 clones, more than 60% seen once. The sequenced sample was PBMCs. These receptors were collected from a man aged 18 to 29 in good health and CMV-seropositive.

The sample holds one count of this clone. The chain employs TRBV25-1 and TRBJ2-1; 7 nucleotides line up with TRBD2. The CDR3 runs 13 residues. J was trimmed by 6 bases and V by 6 bases; bases with no gene match: 5. CDR1 is MGHDK and CDR2 is SYGVNS in the germline V gene. DNA for the CDR3: TGTGCCAGCAGGCAGACTAGCTCCAATGAGCAGTTCTTC. It yields the protein CASRQTSSNEQFF.

The J gene is TRBJ2-7, the V gene TRBV5-5; D ambiguous. V was cut by 0 bases and J by 3 bases, with 7 bases left in between. The CDR3 covers 13 residues. CDR1 and CDR2 (germline): SGHKS, YYEKEE (reference sequence). The CDR3, as DNA: TGTGCCAGCAGCTTGGAAGCATTCTACGAGCAGTACTTC. The encoded protein is CASSLEAFYEQYF.

This clone has only a few counts. The chain employs TRBV4-2 and TRBJ1-1; D gene ambiguous. This CDR3 is built from 15 residues. Trimming took off 0 bases at V and 0 bases at J, with 8 bases between the two ends. CDR1 and CDR2 from the germline V gene are LGHNA and YNFKEQ. CDR3 sequence (DNA): TGTGCCAGCAGCCAAGATAGAACGGTGAACACTGAAGCTTTCTTT. Translating it yields CASSQDRTVNTEAFF.

A word on this clone: The junction departs from germline at one end; a sequencing error may be responsible. This sequence joins TRBV5-1 and TRBJ1-2; 10 positions match TRBD1. Germline values: CDR1 SGHRS, CDR2 YFSETQ. This CDR3 region has 16 residues. CDR3 amino acids: CASSLVDRGPNYGYAF. The CDR3 nucleotides are TGCGCCAGCAGCTTGGTCGACAGGGGGCCGAACTATGGCTACGCCTTC.

This rearrangement joins TRBV2 to TRBJ1-5, with 10 positions matching TRBD1. This CDR3 is 17 amino acids long. The germline V gene encodes CDR1 SNHLY and CDR2 FYNNEI. The ends lost 5 bases at V and 4 bases at J; junction bases unmatched: 11. The CDR3 bases are TGTGCCAGCAGTAAACGACAGGGGGCGTTAGGTAATCAGCCCCAGCATTTT. It codes for CASSKRQGALGNQPQHF.

Only a few counts were recorded for this clone. The chain uses TRBV30 and TRBJ2-2; a possible D gene is TRBD2 (6 bases). The CDR3 loop spans 16 amino acids. Germline-derived CDR1 and CDR2 are GTSNPN and SVGIG (reference sequence). The V end was cut by 0 bases, the J end by 4 bases, with 15 bases between. The chain's CDR3 is CAWSVAGSRVTGELFF. Written as DNA, the CDR3 is TGTGCCTGGAGTGTTGCGGGGTCTCGGGTCACCGGGGAGCTGTTTTTT.

The genes are TRBV28 and TRBJ1-1, with D unresolved. CDR3 length: 12 residues. Trimming shortened V by 3 bases and J by 6 bases, and 8 bases separated the two germline ends. Germline loops: CDR1 MDHEN, CDR2 SYDVKM. The CDR3 nucleotides are TGTGCCAGCAGTTTGCAGGTCCCTGAAGCTTTCTTT. This translates into CASSLQVPEAFF.

The chain has TRBV11-2 and TRBJ2-1; 8 bases match TRBD2. CDR3 size: 16 residues. CDR1 SGHAT and CDR2 FQNNGV come from the germline V gene. V lost 1 base and J lost 3; bases outside the gene matches: 5. CDR3 in DNA: TGTGCCAGCAGCTTAGGGCGGGAGGTTCTCTACAATGAGCAGTTCTTC. Translated, it gives CASSLGREVLYNEQFF.

V gene TRBV4-1 combines with J gene TRBJ2-7; TRBD1 matches 8 bases. J gave up 3 bases and V 2 bases, and 6 bases lay outside the gene matches. The CDR3 is made up of 15 amino acids. Germline-derived CDR1 and CDR2 are MGHRA and YSYEKL. DNA of the CDR3: TGCGCCAGCAGCCAACCCCGGGACAGGATCTACGAGCAGTACTTC. Translating it yields CASSQPRDRIYEQYF.

This clone was observed a few times. The chain carries TRBV27 and TRBJ1-5; D may be TRBD1 (5 bases). The CDR3 is 13 amino acids. The V and J ends lost 2 bases and 7 bases respectively, with 9 bases between them. Germline V lookup: CDR1 MNHEY, CDR2 SMNVEV (reference sequence). As DNA, the CDR3 is TGTGCCAGCAGTTTAAGGCGGGACCAGCCCCAGCATTTT. Its protein is CASSLRRDQPQHF.

This chain links TRBV28 with TRBJ2-7, with 8 bases aligning to TRBD1. The CDR3 runs 19 residues. V trimming: 2 bases; J trimming: 2 bases; junction bases outside the gene matches: 17. Per germline, CDR1 MDHEN and CDR2 SYDVKM. The CDR3 DNA reads TGTGCCAGCAGTTTACCCGCCCGGACAGGGTGGGTAGCTGCCTACGAGCAGTACTTC. It is translated as CASSLPARTGWVAAYEQYF. Together with reference TRBV28 and TRBJ2-7, the CDR3 gives the full variable domain: DVKVTQSSRYLVKRTGEKVFLECVQDMDHENMFWYRQDPGLGLRLIYFSYDVKMKEKGDIPEGYSVSREKKERFSLILESASTNQTSMYLCASSLPARTGWVAAYEQYFGPGTRLTVT.

The chain is built from TRBV6-5 and TRBJ2-3; TRBD2 matches 7 bases. The CDR3 totals 14 residues. J lost 3 bases, V lost 2 bases, and 2 bases had no gene match. Germline values: CDR1 MNHEY, CDR2 SVGAGI. CDR3 bases: TGTGCCAGCAGTTACGGGCGGGAGACAGATACGCAGTATTTT. The encoded protein is CASSYGRETDTQYF.